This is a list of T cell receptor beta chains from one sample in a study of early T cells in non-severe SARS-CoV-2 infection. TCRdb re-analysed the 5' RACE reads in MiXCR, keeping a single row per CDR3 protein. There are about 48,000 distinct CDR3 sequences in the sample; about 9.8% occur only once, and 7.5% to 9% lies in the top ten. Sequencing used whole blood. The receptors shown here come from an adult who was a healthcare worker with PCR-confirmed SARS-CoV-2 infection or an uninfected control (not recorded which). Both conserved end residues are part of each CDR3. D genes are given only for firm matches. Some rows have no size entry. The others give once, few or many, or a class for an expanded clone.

cdr3_aa: CASSRDRVKTEAFF
cdr3_nt: TGTGCCAGCAGTCGGGACAGGGTGAAAACTGAAGCTTTCTTT
v_call: TRBV7-2
j_call: TRBJ1-1
clone_size: few
d_call: TRBD1

cdr3_aa: CAWSVRRDSYGYTF
cdr3_nt: TGTGCCTGGAGTGTGCGGCGGGACTCCTATGGCTACACCTTC
v_call: TRBV30
j_call: TRBJ1-2
clone_size: .
d_call: .

cdr3_aa: CASSNGLAGGPMNEQFF
cdr3_nt: TGTGCCAGCAGCAACGGACTAGCGGGAGGGCCGATGAATGAGCAGTTCTTC
v_call: TRBV12-3/TRBV12-4
j_call: TRBJ2-1
clone_size: many
d_call: TRBD2

cdr3_aa: CASSIGLASTDTQYF
cdr3_nt: TGTGCCAGTAGTATCGGACTAGCGAGCACAGATACGCAGTATTTT
v_call: TRBV19
j_call: TRBJ2-3
clone_size: many
d_call: TRBD2

cdr3_aa: CASSSGQPSSGNTIYF
cdr3_nt: TGTGCCAGCAGCTCGGGACAGCCGAGCTCTGGAAACACCATATATTTT
v_call: TRBV7-9
j_call: TRBJ1-3
clone_size: .
d_call: TRBD1

cdr3_aa: CASSPGTSLSADEQFF
cdr3_nt: TGTGCCAGCAGCCCCGGGACTAGCCTGAGTGCCGATGAGCAGTTCTTC
v_call: TRBV11-1
j_call: TRBJ2-1
clone_size: many
d_call: TRBD2

cdr3_aa: CASREVGDTQYF
cdr3_nt: TGTGCCAGCAGGGAGGTCGGGGATACGCAGTATTTT
v_call: TRBV6-7
j_call: TRBJ2-3
clone_size: medium-sized
d_call: .

cdr3_aa: CAISESSNEQYF
cdr3_nt: TGTGCCATCAGTGAATCGAGCAACGAGCAGTACTTC
v_call: TRBV10-3
j_call: TRBJ2-7
clone_size: .
d_call: .

cdr3_aa: CASSIDSSNQPQHF
cdr3_nt: TGTGCCAGTAGTATCGACAGTTCCAATCAGCCCCAGCATTTT
v_call: TRBV19
j_call: TRBJ1-5
clone_size: many
d_call: .

cdr3_aa: CASSLLAKNIQYF
cdr3_nt: TGTGCCAGCAGCTTACTAGCCAAAAACATTCAGTACTTC
v_call: TRBV14
j_call: TRBJ2-4
clone_size: .
d_call: .

cdr3_aa: CASSPSYATNEKLFF
cdr3_nt: TGTGCCAGCAGCCCCTCTTACGCAACTAATGAAAAACTGTTTTTT
v_call: TRBV7-8
j_call: TRBJ1-4
clone_size: few
d_call: .

cdr3_aa: CASSFRGTGLEKLFF
cdr3_nt: TGCGCCAGCAGCTTTAGGGGCACCGGTCTCGAAAAACTGTTTTTT
v_call: TRBV4-1
j_call: TRBJ1-4
clone_size: many
d_call: .

cdr3_aa: CAISVGVGDSPLHF
cdr3_nt: TGTGCCATCAGTGTAGGGGTCGGTGATTCACCCCTCCACTTT
v_call: TRBV10-3
j_call: TRBJ1-6
clone_size: many
d_call: .

cdr3_aa: CASSLAPNDYYGYTF
cdr3_nt: TGTGCCAGCAGTTTAGCACCGAATGACTACTATGGCTACACCTTC
v_call: TRBV12-3/TRBV12-4
j_call: TRBJ1-2
clone_size: medium-sized
d_call: .

cdr3_aa: CSDRSGDTQYF
cdr3_nt: TGCAGTGATCGTTCTGGTGATACGCAGTATTTT
v_call: TRBV20-1
j_call: TRBJ2-3
clone_size: few
d_call: .

cdr3_aa: CSAERGNTEAFF
cdr3_nt: TGCAGTGCCGAGAGGGGGAACACTGAAGCTTTCTTT
v_call: TRBV20-1
j_call: TRBJ1-1
clone_size: .
d_call: .

cdr3_aa: CASSIEETQYF
cdr3_nt: TGTGCCAGTAGTATAGAAGAGACCCAGTACTTC
v_call: TRBV19
j_call: TRBJ2-5
clone_size: many
d_call: .

cdr3_aa: CATSSDRGRGYTF
cdr3_nt: TGTGCCACCTCCTCGGACAGGGGGCGCGGCTACACCTTC
v_call: TRBV27
j_call: TRBJ1-2
clone_size: many
d_call: TRBD1

cdr3_aa: CASSLVGRPAYEQYF
cdr3_nt: TGTGCCAGCAGCTTAGTCGGCAGGCCAGCCTACGAGCAGTACTTC
v_call: TRBV7-9
j_call: TRBJ2-7
clone_size: many
d_call: .

cdr3_aa: CASTLGGAGNTEAFF
cdr3_nt: TGTGCCAGCACCCTTGGCGGCGCAGGGAACACTGAAGCTTTCTTT
v_call: TRBV27
j_call: TRBJ1-1
clone_size: few
d_call: .

cdr3_aa: CSAMGAGVAEETQYF
cdr3_nt: TGCAGTGCTATGGGGGCAGGGGTTGCTGAAGAGACCCAGTACTTC
v_call: TRBV20-1
j_call: TRBJ2-5
clone_size: .
d_call: .

cdr3_aa: CSARDGTSVTGELFF
cdr3_nt: TGCAGTGCTAGAGATGGGACTAGCGTCACCGGGGAGCTGTTTTTT
v_call: TRBV20-1
j_call: TRBJ2-2
clone_size: .
d_call: TRBD2

cdr3_aa: CASSLQGEDYGYTF
cdr3_nt: TGTGCCAGCAGCTTGCAGGGTGAGGACTATGGCTACACCTTC
v_call: TRBV7-2
j_call: TRBJ1-2
clone_size: many
d_call: .